These T cell receptor beta chains were read from a single sample in a study of cytomegalovirus exposure and HLA in healthy donors. Only in-frame clones appear in the TCRdb table, and some are missing; sequencing was by immunoSEQ multiplex PCR. The table lists roughly 120,000 clones, about four fifths of them singletons. The specimen was PBMCs. All receptors come from a man aged 35-49 years in good health and CMV-seronegative. Each CDR3 is given with its conserved first and last residue. D genes are given only for firm matches. For some rows the clone size is stated as once, few or many, or as a class when expanded; others skip it.

>-|TRBD1|TRBJ1-4|TRBV4-1
CASSSRTGMEKLFF
TGCGCCAGCAGCTCAAGGACAGGCATGGAAAAACTGTTTTTT
>-|-|TRBJ2-2|TRBV7-3
CASSFDSYTGELFF
TGTGCCAGCAGTTTTGACAGCTACACCGGGGAGCTGTTTTTT
>-|TRBD1|TRBJ1-1|TRBV11-2
CASSPQGSETEAFF
TGTGCCAGCAGCCCACAGGGGTCGGAGACTGAAGCTTTCTTT
>-|TRBD1|TRBJ2-5|TRBV5-6
CASSFSGQGVTQETQYF
TGTGCCAGCAGCTTCTCCGGACAGGGGGTGACTCAAGAGACCCAGTACTTC
>few|-|TRBJ1-2|TRBV5-6
CASSVIGFRGPYGYTF
TGTGCCAGCAGCGTAATCGGTTTTAGAGGGCCCTATGGCTACACCTTC
>-|TRBD1|TRBJ2-3|TRBV27
CASTYRGRLTDTQYF
TGTGCCAGCACGTACAGGGGGCGACTGACAGATACGCAGTATTTT
>-|TRBD1|TRBJ1-2|TRBV11-2
CASSAGTGSSYTF
TGTGCCAGCAGCGCCGGGACAGGCTCAAGCTACACCTTC
>-|-|TRBJ1-5|TRBV6-1
CASSFDQPQHF
TGTGCCAGCAGTTTCGATCAGCCCCAGCATTTT
>-|TRBD2|TRBJ2-5|TRBV14
CASRRLAEETQYF
TGTGCCAGCAGGCGGCTAGCGGAAGAGACCCAGTACTTC
>-|-|TRBJ1-5|TRBV27
CASSSTLGGVQPQHF
TGTGCCAGCAGTTCCACCCTGGGGGGGGTTCAGCCCCAGCATTTT
>-|TRBD1|TRBJ2-7|TRBV6-5
CASSSGTGVSYEQYF
TGTGCCAGCAGTTCCGGGACAGGGGTATCCTACGAGCAGTACTTC
>-|-|TRBJ1-1|TRBV5-1
CASRSVAMNTEAFF
TGCGCCAGCAGGTCCGTAGCCATGAACACTGAAGCTTTCTTT
>-|-|TRBJ1-6|TRBV7-2
CASSIGLTGVSPLHF
TGTGCCAGCAGCATTGGACTGACCGGGGTTTCACCCCTCCACTTT
>-|-|TRBJ2-5|TRBV7-2
CASSLGLARGEETQYF
TGTGCCAGCAGCTTGGGACTCGCCCGAGGGGAAGAGACCCAGTACTTC
>-|-|TRBJ2-3|TRBV21-1
CASTVKSGGSITDTQYF
TGTGCCAGCACCGTTAAATCAGGGGGCTCCATCACAGATACGCAGTATTTT
>-|TRBD1|TRBJ1-6|TRBV25-1
CASSVGQGPNSPLHF
TGTGCCAGCAGTGTTGGACAGGGCCCCAATTCACCCCTCCACTTT
>once|-|TRBJ2-2|TRBV6-5
CASSYFGGANTGELFF
TGTGCCAGCAGTTACTTTGGGGGCGCAAACACCGGGGAGCTGTTTTTT
>-|TRBD1|TRBJ1-5|TRBV19
CASAGQGEQPQHF
TGTGCCAGTGCAGGACAGGGCGAACAGCCCCAGCATTTT
>-|-|TRBJ1-2|TRBV6-5
CASSLQANYGYTF
TGTGCCAGCAGCCTACAGGCTAACTATGGCTACACCTTC
>-|-|TRBJ2-3|TRBV19
CASSNRGRGTDTQYF
TGTGCCAGTAGTAATCGGGGTAGGGGCACAGATACGCAGTATTTT
>-|-|TRBJ1-1|TRBV11-2
CASSPPRAGANTEAFF
TGTGCCAGCAGTCCCCCTCGGGCGGGGGCGAACACTGAAGCTTTCTTT
>-|-|TRBJ1-2|TRBV28
CASSLWQANYGYTF
TGTGCCAGCAGTTTATGGCAGGCTAACTATGGCTACACCTTC
>-|TRBD1|TRBJ1-1|TRBV5-4
CASSPIQGAPTEAFF
TGTGCCAGCAGCCCAATACAGGGGGCGCCGACTGAAGCTTTCTTT
>-|-|TRBJ2-2|TRBV19
CASSKANTGELFF
TGTGCCAGTAGTAAAGCAAACACCGGGGAGCTGTTTTTT
>once|-|TRBJ1-1|TRBV27
CASSALQESEAFF
TGTGCCAGCAGTGCACTACAGGAGAGTGAAGCTTTCTTT
>-|-|TRBJ1-2|TRBV5-1
CASSLGDTNYGYTF
TGCGCCAGCAGCTTGGGGGACACCAACTATGGCTACACCTTC
>-|-|TRBJ2-5|TRBV5-6
CASSLRDPGTAGTQYF
TGTGCCAGCAGCTTGCGGGACCCGGGTACAGCGGGGACCCAGTACTTC
>-|-|TRBJ1-3|TRBV5-4
CASSLAGAGNTIYF
TGTGCCAGCAGCTTAGCAGGGGCTGGAAACACCATATATTTT
>few|TRBD2|TRBJ2-7|TRBV15
CATSRGSGGTYEQYF
TGTGCCACCAGCAGAGGTAGCGGGGGCACCTACGAGCAGTACTTC
>-|-|TRBJ2-2|TRBV28
CASRPRGAGTGELFF
TGTGCCAGCAGGCCTCGGGGGGCTGGCACCGGGGAGCTGTTTTTT
>-|-|TRBJ2-3|TRBV5-1
CASSRDLGNTDTQYF
TGCGCCAGCAGCCGGGACTTGGGGAACACAGATACGCAGTATTTT
>once|-|TRBJ1-2|TRBV5-1
CASSLPSDTNSGYTF
TGCGCCAGCAGCTTGCCCTCCGACACCAATAGTGGCTACACCTTC